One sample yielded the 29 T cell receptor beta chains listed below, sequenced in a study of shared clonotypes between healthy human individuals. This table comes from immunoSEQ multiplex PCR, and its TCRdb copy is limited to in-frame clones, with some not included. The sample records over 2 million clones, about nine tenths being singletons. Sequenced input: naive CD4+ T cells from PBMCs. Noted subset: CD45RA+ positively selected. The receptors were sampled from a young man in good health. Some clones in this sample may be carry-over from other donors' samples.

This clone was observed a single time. This chain's CDR3 is CASSDRWAPPADTQYF. The DNA for the CDR3 is TGTGCCAGCAGCGACCGCTGGGCCCCCCCAGCAGATACGCAGTATTTT. The chain combines TRBV9 with TRBJ2-3; D unclear. CDR1 is SGDLS and CDR2 is YYNGEE in the germline V gene. V lost 3 bases and J 4 bases, leaving 18 bases between the germline ends. CDR3 length: 16 residues.

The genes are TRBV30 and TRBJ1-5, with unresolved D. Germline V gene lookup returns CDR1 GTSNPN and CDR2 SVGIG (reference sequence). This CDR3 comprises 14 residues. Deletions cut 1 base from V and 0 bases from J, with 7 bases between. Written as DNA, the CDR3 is TGTGCCTGGAGTGCAGGTACTAGCAATCAGCCCCAGCATTTT. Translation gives CAWSAGTSNQPQHF.

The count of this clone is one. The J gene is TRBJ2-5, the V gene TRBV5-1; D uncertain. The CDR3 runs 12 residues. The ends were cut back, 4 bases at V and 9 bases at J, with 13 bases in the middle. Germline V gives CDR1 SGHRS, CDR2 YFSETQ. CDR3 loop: CASSPGTEPQYF. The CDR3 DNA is TGCGCCAGCAGCCCCGGAACGGAGCCCCAGTACTTC. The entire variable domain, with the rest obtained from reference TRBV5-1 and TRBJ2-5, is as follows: KAGVTQTPRYLIKTRGQQVTLSCSPISGHRSVSWYQQTPGQGLQFLFEYFSETQRNKGNFPGRFSGRQFSNSRSEMNVSTLELGDSALYLCASSPGTEPQYFGPGTRLLVL.

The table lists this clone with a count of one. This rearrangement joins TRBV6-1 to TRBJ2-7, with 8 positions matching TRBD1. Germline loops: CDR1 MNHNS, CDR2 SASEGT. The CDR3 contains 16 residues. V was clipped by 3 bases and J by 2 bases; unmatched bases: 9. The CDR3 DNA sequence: TGTGCCAGCAGTGACACTCCCGGGACAGGAACCTACGAGCAGTACTTC. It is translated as CASSDTPGTGTYEQYF.

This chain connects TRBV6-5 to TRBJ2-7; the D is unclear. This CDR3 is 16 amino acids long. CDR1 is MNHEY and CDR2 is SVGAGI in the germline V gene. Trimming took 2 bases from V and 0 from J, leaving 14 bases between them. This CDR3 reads CASSYHQIAASYEQYF. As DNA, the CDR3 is TGTGCCAGCAGTTACCACCAAATCGCGGCCTCCTACGAGCAGTACTTC.

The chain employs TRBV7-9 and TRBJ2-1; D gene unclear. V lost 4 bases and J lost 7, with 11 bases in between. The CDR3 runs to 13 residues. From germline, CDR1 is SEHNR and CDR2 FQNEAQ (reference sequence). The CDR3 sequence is CASSSARLNEQFF. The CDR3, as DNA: TGTGCCAGCAGCTCCGCCCGACTGAATGAGCAGTTCTTC.

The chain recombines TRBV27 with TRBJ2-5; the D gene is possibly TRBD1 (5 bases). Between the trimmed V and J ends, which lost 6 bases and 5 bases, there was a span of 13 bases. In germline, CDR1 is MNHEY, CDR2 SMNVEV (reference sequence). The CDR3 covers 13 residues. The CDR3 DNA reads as TGTGCCAGCAGCCGACAGAGAAGGGAGACCCAGTACTTC. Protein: CASSRQRRETQYF.

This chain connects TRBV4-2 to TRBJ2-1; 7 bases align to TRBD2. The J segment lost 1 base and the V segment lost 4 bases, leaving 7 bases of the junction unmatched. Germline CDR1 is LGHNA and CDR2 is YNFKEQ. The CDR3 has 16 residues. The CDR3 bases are TGTGCCAGCAGCCTAAGCGGGGCTTCTTCCTACAATGAGCAGTTCTTC. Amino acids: CASSLSGASSYNEQFF.

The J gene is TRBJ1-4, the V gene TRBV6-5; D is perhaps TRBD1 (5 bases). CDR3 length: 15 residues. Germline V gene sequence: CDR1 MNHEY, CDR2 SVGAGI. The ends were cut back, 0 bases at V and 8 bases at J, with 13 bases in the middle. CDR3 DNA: TGTGCCAGCAGTTACTCGGAGGGAAAGGGGGAAAAACTGTTTTTT. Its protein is CASSYSEGKGEKLFF.

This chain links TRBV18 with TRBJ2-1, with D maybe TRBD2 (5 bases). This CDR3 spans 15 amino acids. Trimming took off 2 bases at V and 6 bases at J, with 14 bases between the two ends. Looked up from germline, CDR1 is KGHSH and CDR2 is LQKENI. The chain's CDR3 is CASSPGGSSSNEQFF. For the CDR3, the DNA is TGTGCCAGCTCACCAGGTGGCTCTAGCAGCAATGAGCAGTTCTTC.

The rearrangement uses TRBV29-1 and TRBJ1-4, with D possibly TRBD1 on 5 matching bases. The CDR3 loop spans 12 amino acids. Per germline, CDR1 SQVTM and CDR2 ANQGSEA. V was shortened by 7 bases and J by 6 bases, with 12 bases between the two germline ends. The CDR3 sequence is CSARGGDEKLFF. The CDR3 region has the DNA TGCAGCGCCCGGGGGGGGGATGAAAAACTGTTTTTT.

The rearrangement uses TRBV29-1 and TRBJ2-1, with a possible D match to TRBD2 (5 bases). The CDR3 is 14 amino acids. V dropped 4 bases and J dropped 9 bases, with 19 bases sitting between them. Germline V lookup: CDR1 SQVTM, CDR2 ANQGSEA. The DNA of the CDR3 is TGCAGCGTTGGGGTTGGAGGTGCATTGGGTGAGCAGTTCTTC. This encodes CSVGVGGALGEQFF.

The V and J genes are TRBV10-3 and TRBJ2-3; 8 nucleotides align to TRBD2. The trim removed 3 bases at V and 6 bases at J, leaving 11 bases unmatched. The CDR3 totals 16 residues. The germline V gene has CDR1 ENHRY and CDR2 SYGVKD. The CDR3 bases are TGTGCCATCAGTGAAAGGTCGGGGGGGGTTGGTGATACGCAGTATTTT. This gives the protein CAISERSGGVGDTQYF.

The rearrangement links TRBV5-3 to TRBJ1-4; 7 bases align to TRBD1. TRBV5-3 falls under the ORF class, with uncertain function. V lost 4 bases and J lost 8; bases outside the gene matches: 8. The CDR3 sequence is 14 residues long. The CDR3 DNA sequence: TGTGCCAGAAGCGCGGGACAGCAGTTCGAAAAACTGTTTTTT. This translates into CARSAGQQFEKLFF.

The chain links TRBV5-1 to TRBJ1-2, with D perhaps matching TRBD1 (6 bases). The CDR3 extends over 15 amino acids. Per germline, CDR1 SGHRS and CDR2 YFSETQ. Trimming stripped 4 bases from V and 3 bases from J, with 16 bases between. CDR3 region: CASSRGGAADYGYTF. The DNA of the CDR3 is TGCGCCAGCAGCCGAGGGGGTGCGGCGGACTATGGCTACACCTTC.

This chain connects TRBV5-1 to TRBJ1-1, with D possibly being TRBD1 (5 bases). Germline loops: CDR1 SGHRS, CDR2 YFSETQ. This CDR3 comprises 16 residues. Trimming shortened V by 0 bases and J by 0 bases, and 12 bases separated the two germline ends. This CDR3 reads CASSLAGAAMNTEAFF. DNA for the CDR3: TGCGCCAGCAGCTTGGCCGGGGCGGCCATGAACACTGAAGCTTTCTTT.

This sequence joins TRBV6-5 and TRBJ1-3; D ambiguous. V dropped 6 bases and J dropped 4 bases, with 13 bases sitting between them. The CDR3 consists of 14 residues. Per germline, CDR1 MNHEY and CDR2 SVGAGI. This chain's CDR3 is CASRRSFTGNTIYF. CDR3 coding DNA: TGTGCCAGCAGGAGATCCTTCACAGGAAACACCATATATTTT.

In DNA form, the CDR3 reads TGTGCCAGCAGTTACGAGAAGAGGGCCTACGAGCAGTACTTC. Its translation: CASSYEKRAYEQYF. This chain joins TRBV6-6 and TRBJ2-7; D might be TRBD2 (5 bases). Germline CDR1 and CDR2: MNHNY and SVGAGI (reference sequence). The CDR3 is made up of 14 amino acids. V was clipped by 2 bases and J by 2 bases, with 10 bases between them.

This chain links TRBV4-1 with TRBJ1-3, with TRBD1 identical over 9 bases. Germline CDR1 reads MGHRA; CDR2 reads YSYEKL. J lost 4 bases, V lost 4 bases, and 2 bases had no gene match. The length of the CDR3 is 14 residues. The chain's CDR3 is CASSPGQGGNTIYF. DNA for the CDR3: TGCGCCAGCAGCCCCGGACAGGGGGGAAACACCATATATTTT.

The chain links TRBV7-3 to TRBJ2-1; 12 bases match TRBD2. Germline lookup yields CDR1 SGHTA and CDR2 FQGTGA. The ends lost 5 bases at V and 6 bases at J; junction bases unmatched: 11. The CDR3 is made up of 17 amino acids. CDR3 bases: TGTGCCAGCAGCCGACATGCCCTAGCGGGAGGGTCCAATGAGCAGTTCTTC. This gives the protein CASSRHALAGGSNEQFF.

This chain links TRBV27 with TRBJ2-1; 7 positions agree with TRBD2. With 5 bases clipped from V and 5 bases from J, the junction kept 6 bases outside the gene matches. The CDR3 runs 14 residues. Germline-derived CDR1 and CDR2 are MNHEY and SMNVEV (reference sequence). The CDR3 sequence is CASSAWGGNNEQFF. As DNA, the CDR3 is TGTGCCAGCAGTGCTTGGGGAGGGAACAATGAGCAGTTCTTC.

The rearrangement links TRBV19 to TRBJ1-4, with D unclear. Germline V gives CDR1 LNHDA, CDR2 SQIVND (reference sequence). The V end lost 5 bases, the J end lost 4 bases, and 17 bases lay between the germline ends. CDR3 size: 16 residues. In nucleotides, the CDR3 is TGTGCCAGTAGTCCTGGCCACCCCGGCCGTAATGAAAAACTGTTTTTT. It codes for CASSPGHPGRNEKLFF.

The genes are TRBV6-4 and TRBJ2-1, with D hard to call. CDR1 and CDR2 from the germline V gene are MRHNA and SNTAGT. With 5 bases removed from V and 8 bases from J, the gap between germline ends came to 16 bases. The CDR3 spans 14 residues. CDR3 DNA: TGTGCCAGCAGTTCACAAGACCGATCGGATGAGCAGTTCTTC. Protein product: CASSSQDRSDEQFF.

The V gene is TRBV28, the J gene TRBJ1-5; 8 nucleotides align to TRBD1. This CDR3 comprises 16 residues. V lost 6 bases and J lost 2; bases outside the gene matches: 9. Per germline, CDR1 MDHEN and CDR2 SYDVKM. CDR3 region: CASRQAGGAGNQPQHF. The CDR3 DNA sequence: TGTGCCAGCAGGCAAGCAGGGGGCGCGGGCAATCAGCCCCAGCATTTT.

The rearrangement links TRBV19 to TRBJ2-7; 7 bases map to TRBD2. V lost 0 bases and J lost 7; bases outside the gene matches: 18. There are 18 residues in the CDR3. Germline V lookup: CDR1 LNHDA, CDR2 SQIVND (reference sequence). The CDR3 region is CASSIDPQGAGTVREQYF. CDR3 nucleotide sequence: TGTGCCAGTAGTATAGATCCCCAGGGAGCGGGAACAGTCCGGGAGCAGTACTTC.

CDR3 protein: CASSLSGWDNYGYTF. The CDR3 region has the DNA TGTGCCAGCAGTTTATCGGGGTGGGATAACTATGGCTACACCTTC. The V gene is TRBV28, the J gene TRBJ1-2, with D unresolved. CDR3 length: 15 residues. Germline V gene lookup returns CDR1 MDHEN and CDR2 SYDVKM. V was pared by 1 base and J by 1 base, with 10 bases between.

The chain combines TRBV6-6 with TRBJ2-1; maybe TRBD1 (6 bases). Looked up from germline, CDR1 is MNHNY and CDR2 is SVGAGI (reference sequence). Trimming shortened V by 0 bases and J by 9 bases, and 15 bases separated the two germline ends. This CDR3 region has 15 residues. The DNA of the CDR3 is TGTGCCAGCAGTTACTCAAGACAGGCAAATGGTGAGCAGTTCTTC. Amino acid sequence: CASSYSRQANGEQFF.

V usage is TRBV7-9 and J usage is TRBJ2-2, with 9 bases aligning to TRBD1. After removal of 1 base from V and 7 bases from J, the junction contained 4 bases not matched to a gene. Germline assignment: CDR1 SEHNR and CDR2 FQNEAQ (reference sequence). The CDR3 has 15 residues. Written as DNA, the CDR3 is TGTGCCAGCAGCTTAGGAAGGACAGGGGTCGGGGAGCTGTTTTTT. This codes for CASSLGRTGVGELFF.

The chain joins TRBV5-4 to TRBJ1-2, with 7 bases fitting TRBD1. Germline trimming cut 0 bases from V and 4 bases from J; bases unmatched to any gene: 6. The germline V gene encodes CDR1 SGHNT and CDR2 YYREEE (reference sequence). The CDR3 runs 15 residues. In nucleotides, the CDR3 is TGTGCCAGCAGCTTGGATCAGGGGGGTGGCTATGGCTACACCTTC. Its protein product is CASSLDQGGGYGYTF.